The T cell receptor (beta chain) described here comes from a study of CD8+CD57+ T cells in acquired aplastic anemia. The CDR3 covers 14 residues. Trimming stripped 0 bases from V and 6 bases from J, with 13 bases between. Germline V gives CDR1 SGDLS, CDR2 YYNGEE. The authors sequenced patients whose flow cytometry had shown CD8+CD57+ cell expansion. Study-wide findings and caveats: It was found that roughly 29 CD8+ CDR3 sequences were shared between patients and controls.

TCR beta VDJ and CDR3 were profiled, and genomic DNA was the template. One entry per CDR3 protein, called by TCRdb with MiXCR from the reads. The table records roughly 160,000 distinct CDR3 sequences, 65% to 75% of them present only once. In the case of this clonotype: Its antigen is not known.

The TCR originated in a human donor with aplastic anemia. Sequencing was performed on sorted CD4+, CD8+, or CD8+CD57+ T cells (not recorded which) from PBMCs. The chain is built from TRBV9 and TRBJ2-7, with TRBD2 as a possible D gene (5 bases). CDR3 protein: CASSVGGSEGEQYF. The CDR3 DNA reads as TGTGCCAGCAGCGTAGGGGGATCTGAGGGCGAGCAGTACTTC.